Following are 17 T cell receptor beta chains from one sample sequenced in a study of vaccination and CD4 T cells after COVID-19. Treatment defined: approximately 11-day PBMC culture with coronavirus spike peptide pools or control peptides (ViraFEST assay). Their antigens are not known. Cultured CD4+ T cell DNA underwent sequencing with the Oncomine TCR Beta short-read assay. TCRdb reprocessed the PCR reads with MiXCR, giving one entry per CDR3 protein. The sample has around 20,000 distinct CDR3 sequences; approximately 42% are singletons. Sequencing used CD4+ T cells from blood, cultured in vitro, obtained before SARS-CoV-2 vaccination. These receptors were collected from a human donor who had recovered from COVID-19.

The chain joins TRBV11-3 to TRBJ2-3; 8 positions agree with TRBD2. CDR1 is SGHNT, CDR2 YENEEA, per germline. The junction had 5 bases not matched to a gene; V was cut back by 3 bases and J by 0 bases. This CDR3 has 16 residues. CDR3 residues: CASSFRTSLSTDTQYF. DNA of the CDR3: TGTGCCAGCAGCTTTCGGACTAGCCTTAGCACAGATACGCAGTATTTT.

The chain links TRBV15 to TRBJ2-1; D possibly corresponds to TRBD2 (7 bases). The germline CDR1 and CDR2 sequences are LNHNV and YYDKDF (reference sequence). This CDR3 comprises 16 residues. V dropped 5 bases and J dropped 9 bases, with 23 bases sitting between them. DNA for the CDR3: TGTGCCACCAGCGGACCTCCGCGTGGGGGGGCTTTTGAGCAGTTCTTC. Protein: CATSGPPRGGAFEQFF.

This chain connects TRBV27 to TRBJ1-2, with a possible D match to TRBD1 (6 bases). V lost 6 bases to trimming and J lost 8 bases, with 19 bases between them. The V gene's germline CDR1 is MNHEY and CDR2 SMNVEV (reference sequence). CDR3 length equals 14 residues. CDR3 sequence reads: CASRVSTGPGGYTF. As DNA, the CDR3 is TGTGCCAGCAGAGTTTCTACAGGGCCGGGGGGCTACACCTTC.

The sample holds a few counts of this clonotype. The J gene is TRBJ1-1, the V gene TRBV6-1; perhaps TRBD1 as D (5 bases). V dropped 3 bases and J dropped 1 base, with 15 bases sitting between them. The germline V gene encodes CDR1 MNHNS and CDR2 SASEGT. This CDR3 is built from 16 residues. The CDR3 sequence is CASSDQRDRRNTEAFF. DNA of the CDR3: TGTGCCAGCAGTGATCAACGGGACCGGAGGAACACTGAAGCTTTCTTT.

This clonotype has a handful of counts. The CDR3 DNA is TGTGCCAGCAGTTACTCGGGGGACAGGGGAAACACCATATATTTT. It translates to CASSYSGDRGNTIYF. The rearrangement joins TRBV6-5 to TRBJ1-3, with TRBD1 matching 8 bases. V shed 0 bases, J shed 4 bases, and the junction held 2 bases outside the gene matches. Per germline, CDR1 MNHEY and CDR2 SVGAGI. The CDR3 runs 15 residues.

This clonotype has only a few counts. V and J are TRBV7-8 and TRBJ1-5, with D unclear. Trimming shortened V by 0 bases and J by 3 bases, and 12 bases separated the two germline ends. This CDR3 spans 16 amino acids. Germline V lookup: CDR1 SGHVS, CDR2 FQNEAQ. Here the CDR3 DNA reads TGTGCCAGCAGCTTAGCGCGAGTCGGATTCAATCAGCCCCAGCATTTT. Its protein product is CASSLARVGFNQPQHF.

Only a few counts were recorded for this clonotype. The V gene is TRBV7-9, the J gene TRBJ1-2, with 8 positions matching TRBD1. This CDR3 has 16 amino acids. In germline, CDR1 is SEHNR, CDR2 FQNEAQ (reference sequence). After removal of 2 bases from V and 7 bases from J, the junction contained 12 bases not matched to a gene. Here the CDR3 DNA reads TGTGCCAGCAGCTTAAGACAGGGGACCCGGGTCGGTGGCTACACCTTC. It specifies CASSLRQGTRVGGYTF.

The CDR3 DNA sequence: TGTGCCAGCAGGCGGGGGGCCGATCAGCCCCAGCATTTT. As protein: CASRRGADQPQHF. This chain uses TRBV6-1 with TRBJ1-5; the D gene is possibly TRBD1 (6 bases). Germline-derived CDR1 and CDR2 are MNHNS and SASEGT. CDR3 size: 13 residues. V was shortened by 6 bases and J by 5 bases, with 11 bases between the two germline ends.

The table lists this clonotype with a count of one. A junction end diverges from the germline sequence, so it may reflect a read error. This chain connects TRBV6-1 to TRBJ2-5; D is undetermined. CDR1 is MNHNS and CDR2 is SASEGT in the germline V gene. The CDR3 consists of 15 residues. The CDR3 sequence is CASSVSRDWQETQYF. For the CDR3, the DNA is TGCGCCAGCAGTGTTTCCCGAGACTGGCAAGAGACCCAGTACTTC.

This clonotype was seen a handful of times. The chain combines TRBV4-3 with TRBJ1-2; the D is unclear. The CDR3 totals 15 residues. Germline CDR1 is LGHNA and CDR2 is YSLEER. Trimming took 0 bases from V and 7 from J, leaving 15 bases between them. This chain's CDR3 is CASSQDWTVTGGYTF. DNA of the CDR3: TGCGCCAGCAGCCAAGATTGGACGGTCACCGGTGGCTACACCTTC.

This rearrangement joins TRBV2 to TRBJ2-1; 9 bases line up with TRBD2. Trimming cost V 6 bases and J 2 bases; bases outside gene matches: 8. Germline V gene lookup returns CDR1 SNHLY and CDR2 FYNNEI. The CDR3 covers 16 residues. As DNA, the CDR3 is TGTGCCAGCAGCCGGGAGGCTAGCGGGGCCTACAATGAGCAGTTCTTC. This encodes CASSREASGAYNEQFF. Full variable domain (rest looked up from reference TRBV2 and TRBJ2-1): EPEVTQTPSHQVTQMGQEVILRCVPISNHLYFYWYRQILGQKVEFLVSFYNNEISEKSEIFDDQFSVERPDGSNFTLKIRSTKLEDSAMYFCASSREASGAYNEQFFGPGTRLTVL.

V is TRBV28 and J is TRBJ2-3, with a weak D call TRBD2 (6 bases). Germline loops: CDR1 MDHEN, CDR2 SYDVKM. The CDR3 spans 12 residues. The V end was cut by 2 bases, the J end by 11 bases, with 11 bases between. The CDR3 reads CASSLIGSVQYF. The DNA for the CDR3 is TGTGCCAGCAGTTTAATCGGGAGTGTGCAGTATTTT. Full variable domain (missing parts from reference TRBV28 and TRBJ2-3): DVKVTQSSRYLVKRTGEKVFLECVQDMDHENMFWYRQDPGLGLRLIYFSYDVKMKEKGDIPEGYSVSREKKERFSLILESASTNQTSMYLCASSLIGSVQYFGPGTRLTVL.

The chain is built from TRBV7-2 and TRBJ1-4; D possibly corresponds to TRBD1 (5 bases). With 2 bases removed from V and 8 bases from J, the gap between germline ends came to 9 bases. CDR3 length equals 13 residues. Germline loops: CDR1 SGHTA, CDR2 FQGNSA. In nucleotides, the CDR3 is TGTGCCAGCAGCTTATTCGGGGGAGAAAAACTGTTTTTT. Protein sequence: CASSLFGGEKLFF.

The V gene is TRBV7-2, the J gene TRBJ1-1; 9 bases are shared with TRBD1. Germline trimming cut 4 bases from V and 4 bases from J; bases unmatched to any gene: 4. Per the germline V gene, CDR1 is SGHTA and CDR2 is FQGNSA. The CDR3 is 14 residues long. As DNA, the CDR3 is TGTGCCAGCAGCTCGACAGGGGGAAGCACTGAAGCTTTCTTT. Translating it yields CASSSTGGSTEAFF.

The chain couples TRBV6-1 to TRBJ1-2; D may be TRBD1 (6 bases). Deletions cut 5 bases from V and 9 bases from J, with 13 bases between. The CDR3 has 12 amino acids. Germline lookup yields CDR1 MNHNS and CDR2 SASEGT. CDR3 in DNA: TGTGCCAGCAGTAAGGGGGGGGCTAGCTACACCTTC. Encoded protein: CASSKGGASYTF.

The V and J genes are TRBV3-1 and TRBJ2-4, with D possibly being TRBD1 or TRBD2 (5 bases each). With 6 bases removed from V and 7 bases from J, the gap between germline ends came to 13 bases. The V gene's germline CDR1 is LGHDT and CDR2 YNNKEL (reference sequence). The CDR3 is made up of 13 amino acids. This CDR3 reads CASSGGFGNIQYF. The CDR3 bases are TGTGCCAGCAGTGGGGGTTTTGGGAACATTCAGTACTTC.

This chain joins TRBV6-5 and TRBJ1-1; tentative D call: TRBD1 (5 bases). Germline values: CDR1 MNHEY, CDR2 SVGAGI. Trimming shortened V by 2 bases and J by 5 bases, and 12 bases separated the two germline ends. This CDR3 is built from 14 residues. The CDR3 DNA follows: TGTGCCAGCAGTTACAGGGGCCGATGGACTGAAGCTTTCTTT. Translated, it gives CASSYRGRWTEAFF.